The T cell receptor beta chain described here comes from a study of T cells in Graves' hyperthyroidism and ophthalmopathy (dated by TCRdb to the late 2010s). Concerning the study at large: TCR V-J signatures able to tell the groups apart were searched for in a discovery cohort of approximately 95 patients, of whom roughly 42 had Graves' ophthalmopathy and around 58 had stable Graves' hyperthyroidism. In more than 5 Graves' hyperthyroidism patients, the study also compared T-cell repertoires from thyroid tissue with T-cell repertoires from blood. Whether ophthalmopathy could be predicted prospectively was tested in an independent validation cohort made up of some 20 hyperthyroidism patients plus 17 patients who later progressed to ophthalmopathy. The paper reports TCR Vbeta CDR3 sequencing of more than 120 peripheral blood samples: fewer than 50 ophthalmopathy, 70 to 85 hyperthyroidism and around 17 progressor patients. The 75 to 100 discovery patients were randomly split 7:3 into training and test sets. Following sampling, methimazole starting at 30 mg daily was given to hyperthyroidism patients, and high-dose intravenous methylprednisolone was given to ophthalmopathy patients.

Amplification of TCR beta CDR3 regions was carried out from RNA transcripts. For the first round of RT-PCR on the TCR CDR3, the HTBI primer set was used together with the Qiagen OneStep RT-PCR kit. The libraries were constructed in a second round of multiplex PCR and then size-selected and purified. The libraries were sequenced on an Illumina HiSeq2000 using paired-end 100 bp reads. The authors' analysis ran thus. SOAPnuke was used to process the raw data, with reads discarded if the reads contained adapters or uncalled bases, had a mean Phred below 15, or lacked an exact constant-primer or identifier match. High-quality paired reads were merged using COPE v1.2.5, and each unique nucleotide sequence was defined as a clonotype. MiTCR v1.1 was used to align clonotypes to the IMGT TRBV, TRBD and TRBJ reference segments. Only V-J combinations with frequency above 0.0001, covering about 99% of repertoires, were analysed. A TCS score was defined as the ratio of F50 (clonal expansion) to E x V (chaos), with BLOSUM62-based TCRdist applied between CDR3 peptides within each V-J. Welch's t-statistics and random forest reduced roughly 500 V-J features to about 12, which were used in a naive Bayes classifier (R e1071). The Morisita-Horn index was used to measure how similar the thyroid and blood repertoires were. In-frame beta chains were kept once TCRdb had trimmed the public reads at Q25 with fastp and called clones with MiXCR. Merged by CDR3 protein, the rows form single entries marked with the most common genes and DNA. These V and J calls rely on TCRdb rather than the paper's analysis. The sample table records 650,000 to 800,000 distinct CDR3 sequences; 45% of these occur just once. The ten largest account for under 8% of the sample.

Findings and caveats that apply to the study as a whole: In validation, the model predicted progression to ophthalmopathy a median of about 6 months before onset, with about 71% sensitivity and just under 75% specificity. No statistical method was used to fix the sample size in advance, and group allocation was not hidden from the investigators. In cross-validation, a model built on a 13 V-J signature told ophthalmopathy apart from stable hyperthyroidism with under 90% sensitivity and 81% to 82% specificity, and in testing the same model reached 80%/75%. Most expanded thyroid clonotypes (frequency above 0.001) were also detected in blood, suggesting blood repertoires may reflect thyroid immune responses.

Comment on this clonotype: This receptor's antigen is unknown. No base quality values were provided; no much bigger clone lies one nucleotide off.

From the germline V gene, CDR1 is LGHNA and CDR2 is YNFKEQ. Counted from cysteine to phenylalanine, this CDR3 has 14 amino acids. CDR3 DNA only is kept here, 42 bases in frame from base 1. Trimming costs V 1 base and J 5 bases, and their ends lie 9 bases apart. The study excluded patients with uncontrolled infections, other autoimmune diseases, pregnancy or lactation. Diagnoses were established on the basis of clinical symptoms, serum thyroxine and TRAb, thyroid ultrasound, and orbital computed tomography. Trizol reagent was used to extract total RNA, and RNA quality was then checked on an Agilent 2100 Bioanalyzer.

Sequencing used peripheral blood or thyroid tissue (not recorded which). The rearranged segments are TRBV4-2 and TRBJ1-5; the D segment could be TRBD1, given 5 matching bases. This receptor was taken from an adult man with Graves' disease, either hyperthyroidism or ophthalmopathy (not recorded which). The CDR3 sequence is CASSQGGGDQPQHF. The nucleotide sequence is given as TGTGCCAGCAGCCAAGGGGGGGGAGATCAGCCCCAGCATTTT.